The present T cell receptor (beta chain) was sequenced within a study of blood T cell repertoires in COVID-19. Only in-frame clones appear in the TCRdb table, and some are missing; sequencing was by immunoSEQ multiplex PCR. Found here are 180,000 or so clones, roughly 87% of them singletons; the top ten hold approximately 9.9%. Germline V gene sequence: CDR1 MDHEN, CDR2 SYDVKM. This CDR3 has 12 residues. Trimming stripped 2 bases from V and 4 bases from J, with 5 bases between. V is TRBV28 and J is TRBJ1-2; D uncertain. Sequencing used PBMCs or T cells enriched from blood (not recorded which). This TCR derives from a man aged 50 or older who had recovered from COVID-19. CDR3 in amino acids: CASSLLTYGYTF. DNA of the CDR3: TGTGCCAGCAGTTTACTAACCTATGGCTACACCTTC.